This TCR beta chain came from a study of cytomegalovirus exposure and HLA in healthy donors. The PCR ran on 60 Vbeta and 13 Jbeta primers. Repertoires were generated with immunoSEQ multiplex PCR, while TCRdb's copy carries only in-frame clones and drops some. The table has around 140,000 clones, approximately 84% seen once. This clone was seen a handful of times. Its specificity is not known. Whole-study findings and limits: Among TCR beta chains of equal frequency, HLA-associated ones were more clonally expanded in a later analysis.

Sample: PBMCs. The source is a woman aged 18-30 years in good health and CMV-seronegative.

In nucleotides, the CDR3 is TGTGCCAGCAGTGATACAGGGGTGGGTAGCGAGCAGTACTTC. This gives the protein CASSDTGVGSEQYF. The chain employs TRBV6-1 and TRBJ2-7, with TRBD1 identical over 7 bases. There are 14 residues in the CDR3. Germline trimming cut 3 bases from V and 6 bases from J; bases unmatched to any gene: 8. Germline lookup yields CDR1 MNHNS and CDR2 SASEGT.